This entry features one T cell receptor (beta chain) sequence. Its antigen remains unidentified. The data belong to a study of cytomegalovirus exposure and HLA in healthy donors. Study findings and constraints: Among TCR sequences, most were rare, though some public TCRs appeared in many donors. One later analysis, an examination of the roughly 130 validation repertoires, found that first-cohort TCR clusters tended to co-occur in them. According to the study, 160 or so TCR beta chains were cytomegalovirus-associated.

Assay used: immunoSEQ multiplex PCR; TCRdb lists only in-frame clones, some missing. The table shows about 220,000 clones, with 85% to 95% occurring only once. This CDR3 contains 16 residues. Trimming took 2 bases from V and 2 from J; bases not matched to a gene: 11. Germline V gene data show CDR1 as GTSNPN and CDR2 as SVGIG (reference sequence). This TCR was sampled from a woman aged 18-29 years in good health and CMV-seronegative. Material for sequencing was PBMCs. The chain recombines TRBV30 with TRBJ1-2, with 7 bases aligning to TRBD1. For the CDR3, the DNA is TGTGCCTGGAGTCGAATCCGGGACAGACCAAACTATGGCTACACCTTC. Amino acid sequence: CAWSRIRDRPNYGYTF.